This TCR beta chain stems from a study of T cells after yellow fever vaccination. Regarding the study as a whole: A faster peak, day 5 versus 15, was reached by the weaker secondary response.

MiXCR was run by TCRdb on the 5' RACE reads, yielding one entry per CDR3 protein. The sample yields some 500,000 distinct CDR3 sequences, roughly 13% seen once. This clonotype was seen ten or more times. Its antigen is as yet unknown. This clonotype was obtained from a man aged 30 to 45 who received the YFV17D yellow fever vaccine. The sample in question was PBMCs, obtained on the day of the yellow fever booster vaccination.

Here the CDR3 reads CSARKAGVYNEQFF. Here the CDR3 DNA reads TGCAGTGCTAGGAAGGCAGGGGTGTACAATGAGCAGTTCTTC. The V and J genes are TRBV20-1 and TRBJ2-1; TRBD1 is a possible D gene (6 bases). V lost 3 bases to trimming and J lost 4 bases, with 13 bases between them. This CDR3 region has 14 residues. Germline-derived CDR1 and CDR2 are DFQATT and SNEGSKA (reference sequence).